Included here is one T cell receptor (beta chain) sequence, with context. Its antigen is currently unknown. This specimen belongs to a study of CD8+ T cells in alopecia areata. Study-level background: The protocol delivered tofacitinib for 6 to 18 months, then withdrew it for 6 months.

General study points: Affected lesional scalp, above all in alopecia totalis/universalis, was more clonal than normal scalp.

Trimming at V came to 2 bases and at J to 5 bases, leaving 4 bases not matched to a gene. The CDR3 is made up of 14 amino acids. Germline CDR1 SGDLS, CDR2 YYNGEE. cDNA serving as the sequencing template came from extracted, reverse transcribed RNA. The assay was immunoSEQ multiplex PCR, and TCRdb's table has in-frame clones only and misses some. Found here are about 120,000 clones, about 47% of them singletons; the top ten hold approximately 19%. Sampling of alopecia areata patients yielded lesional scalp punch biopsies as well as peripheral blood. This TCR derives from a human donor with alopecia areata. This material consisted of CD8+ T cells sorted from blood, taken at week 0. The chain is built from TRBV9 and TRBJ2-5; TRBD1 matches 9 bases. Here the CDR3 DNA reads TGTGCCAGCAGCGTCACAGGGGGCTGGGAGACCCAGTACTTC. This translates into CASSVTGGWETQYF.